This T cell receptor (beta chain) was recovered during a study of technical replicates of blood from several donors. V was pared by 6 bases and J by 4 bases, with 10 bases between. From germline, CDR1 is SGHRS and CDR2 YFSETQ. CDR3 length: 12 residues. This table comes from immunoSEQ multiplex PCR, and its TCRdb copy is limited to in-frame clones, with some not included. The table includes roughly 80,000 clones, 93% detected once. This sequence joins TRBV5-1 and TRBJ1-1, with unresolved D. The sequence was collected from a human donor in good health. Sequencing used T cells isolated from PBMCs. Here the CDR3 DNA reads TGCGCCAGCAAACTGGGCGCCACTGAAGCTTTCTTT. This sequence encodes CASKLGATEAFF.